The present T cell receptor beta chain was sequenced within a study of blood T cell repertoires in COVID-19. Membership in each cohort depended on participant-reported clinical history. The table came from immunoSEQ multiplex PCR; TCRdb's copy has only in-frame clones and leaves some out. The sample holds 110,000 to 150,000 clones, around 85% seen once. The germline V gene has CDR1 LNHDA and CDR2 SQIVND (reference sequence). Trimming took 6 bases from V and 6 from J; bases not matched to a gene: 4. The CDR3 has 13 amino acids. The V and J genes are TRBV19 and TRBJ2-1; 8 bases fit TRBD2. Input material: PBMCs or T cells enriched from blood (not recorded which). The sequence derives from a middle-aged woman who had recovered from COVID-19. CDR3 sequence (DNA): TGTGCCAGTAGAGGCCGGGGGGGCAATGAGCAGTTCTTC. Encoded protein: CASRGRGGNEQFF. Full variable domain (rest looked up from reference TRBV19 and TRBJ2-1): DGGITQSPKYLFRKEGQNVTLSCEQNLNHDAMYWYRQDPGQGLRLIYYSQIVNDFQKGDIAEGYSVSREKKESFPLTVTSAQKNPTAFYLCASRGRGGNEQFFGPGTRLTVL.